Following are 7 T cell receptor beta chains from one sample sequenced in a study of OX40 agonist ivuxolimab in advanced cancers. Profiled with immunoSEQ multiplex PCR; TCRdb holds only in-frame clones, not every one. The profile shows 50,000 to 70,000 clones, about 85% of them singletons. Sequenced material: CD4+ or CD8+ T cells sorted from blood, taken in a trial of the OX40 agonist ivuxolimab. The receptors here all came from an adult with an advanced solid tumor such as melanoma, head and neck, liver or kidney cancer.

CDR3 sequence reads: CASSPGGYSNQPQHF. Here the CDR3 DNA reads TGTGCCAGCAGCCCTGGGGGGTATAGCAATCAGCCCCAGCATTTT. The chain employs TRBV9 and TRBJ1-5; maybe TRBD1 (5 bases). The CDR3 is 15 residues long. The germline V gene has CDR1 SGDLS and CDR2 YYNGEE. V shed 4 bases and J shed 0 bases, with 11 bases lying between them.

This chain joins TRBV7-2 and TRBJ2-2; 8 positions agree with TRBD1. This CDR3 region has 16 residues. J gave up 0 bases and V 5 bases, and 5 bases lay outside the gene matches. CDR1 SGHTA and CDR2 FQGNSA come from the germline V gene. The CDR3 reads CASSRWTGSNTGELFF. In DNA, the CDR3 is TGTGCCAGCAGCCGTTGGACAGGGTCGAACACCGGGGAGCTGTTTTTT.

In its sample, this clone was seen once. V is TRBV5-1 and J is TRBJ2-3, with TRBD2 identical over 8 bases. V lost 5 bases, J lost 0 bases, and 8 bases stayed unmatched. The germline V gene encodes CDR1 SGHRS and CDR2 YFSETQ. This CDR3 has 16 residues. For the CDR3, the DNA is TGCGCCAGCAGTTCACGACTAGCGCCAAGCACAGATACGCAGTATTTT. Amino acid sequence: CASSSRLAPSTDTQYF.

The chain uses TRBV6-5 and TRBJ1-1; possible D gene TRBD1, 6 bases. The CDR3 runs to 13 residues. V was clipped by 4 bases and J by 4 bases, with 10 bases between them. From germline, CDR1 is MNHEY and CDR2 SVGAGI. CDR3: CASSLRTATEAFF. The CDR3 DNA is TGTGCCAGCAGTTTAAGGACAGCCACTGAAGCTTTCTTT.

This sequence joins TRBV7-3 and TRBJ1-2, with 11 bases that match TRBD1. Germline V gene data show CDR1 as SGHTA and CDR2 as FQGTGA. V lost 4 bases, J lost 8 bases, and 6 bases stayed unmatched. The CDR3 spans 14 residues. The CDR3 is CASSSGTGGGGYTF. The CDR3 DNA follows: TGTGCCAGCAGCTCCGGGACAGGGGGTGGCGGCTACACCTTC.

This chain uses TRBV18 with TRBJ2-7, with 10 bases identical to TRBD2. Germline V lookup: CDR1 KGHSH, CDR2 LQKENI. The CDR3 consists of 15 residues. The V segment lost 2 bases and the J segment 6 bases; nucleotides outside the gene matches: 7. The CDR3 region is CASSPSLAGSGEQYF. The CDR3 nucleotides read TGTGCCAGCTCACCATCACTAGCGGGATCTGGCGAGCAGTACTTC. Filled out from reference TRBV18 and TRBJ2-7, the complete variable domain reads NAGVMQNPRHLVRRRGQEARLRCSPMKGHSHVYWYRQLPEEGLKFMVYLQKENIIDESGMPKERFSAEFPKEGPSILRIQQVVRGDSAAYFCASSPSLAGSGEQYFGPGTRLTVT.

The chain recombines TRBV29-1 with TRBJ2-1, with D unclear. Trimming left V 3 bases short and J 6 bases short, with 9 bases between. Germline lookup yields CDR1 SQVTM and CDR2 ANQGSEA. The CDR3 is 12 amino acids. CDR3 nucleotide sequence: TGCAGCGTTGACCGGCACCCCAATGAGCAGTTCTTC. Translated, it gives CSVDRHPNEQFF.